This note documents a single T cell receptor (beta chain) sequence. The antigen is unknown. Sequencing targeted TCR beta in T cells from blood (CD8+ and CD4+). FACS enriched CD8+ TEMRA cells, while bulk CD8+ and CD4+ were negatively isolated. cDNA came from roughly 0.53 to 1 ug RNA primed by random hexamers. Coverage of TCR beta CDR3 amplification by immunoSEQ multiplex PCR extended to 54 Vbeta and 13 Jbeta. TCRdb re-called the immunoSEQ multiplex PCR reads with MiXCR, one entry per CDR3 protein. Here the sample spans 160,000 or so distinct CDR3 sequences, approximately 96% being singletons. The data were taken from a study of CD8 T cells in Susac syndrome. This CDR3 spans 14 amino acids. The V end was cut by 4 bases, the J end by 1 base, with 9 bases between. The germline V gene has CDR1 SGHTA and CDR2 FQGTGA. Notes on the study in general: Where Susac syndrome CD4+ T cell repertoires were concerned, no clonal expansion was evident.

The TCR was taken from a human donor with Susac syndrome. This chain links TRBV7-3 with TRBJ2-3; D is unresolved. The specimen was CD4+ T cells from PBMCs. CDR3 amino acids: CASSSRLGTDTQYF. Here the CDR3 DNA reads TGTGCCAGCAGCTCTCGGTTGGGCACAGATACGCAGTATTTT.